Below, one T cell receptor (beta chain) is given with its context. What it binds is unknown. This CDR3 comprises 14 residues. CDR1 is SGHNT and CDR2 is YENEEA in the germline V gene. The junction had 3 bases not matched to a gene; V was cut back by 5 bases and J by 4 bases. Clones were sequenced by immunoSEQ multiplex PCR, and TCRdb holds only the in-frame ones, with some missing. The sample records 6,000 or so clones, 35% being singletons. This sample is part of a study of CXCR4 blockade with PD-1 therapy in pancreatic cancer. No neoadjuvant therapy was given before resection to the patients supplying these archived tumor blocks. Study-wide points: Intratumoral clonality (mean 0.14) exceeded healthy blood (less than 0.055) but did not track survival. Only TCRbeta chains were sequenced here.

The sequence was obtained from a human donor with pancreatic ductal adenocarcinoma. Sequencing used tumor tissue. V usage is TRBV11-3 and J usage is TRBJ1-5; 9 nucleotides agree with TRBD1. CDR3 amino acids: CASSPGTGNQPQHF. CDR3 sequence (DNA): TGTGCCAGCAGCCCCGGGACAGGGAATCAGCCCCAGCATTTT.